This T cell receptor beta chain was captured by sequencing in a study of CD8 T cells in Susac syndrome. The authors carried out high-throughput sequencing of TCR beta. They applied it to CD8+ and CD4+ T cells obtained from blood. The RNA input was about 0.5 to 1 ug, and it was reverse transcribed with random hexamers. TCRdb passed the immunoSEQ multiplex PCR reads through MiXCR, listing each CDR3 protein once. The sample yields about 110,000 distinct CDR3 sequences, approximately 96% seen once. The CDR3 has 14 residues. The germline V gene has CDR1 SNHLY and CDR2 FYNNEI. With 7 bases clipped from V and 0 bases from J, the junction kept 4 bases outside the gene matches.

The source is a human donor in good health. Sequences were obtained from CD4+ T cells from PBMCs. This rearrangement joins TRBV2 to TRBJ2-3; 7 bases agree with TRBD2. CDR3: CASKASGSTDTQYF. The CDR3 region has the DNA TGTGCCAGCAAGGCTAGCGGTAGCACAGATACGCAGTATTTT.